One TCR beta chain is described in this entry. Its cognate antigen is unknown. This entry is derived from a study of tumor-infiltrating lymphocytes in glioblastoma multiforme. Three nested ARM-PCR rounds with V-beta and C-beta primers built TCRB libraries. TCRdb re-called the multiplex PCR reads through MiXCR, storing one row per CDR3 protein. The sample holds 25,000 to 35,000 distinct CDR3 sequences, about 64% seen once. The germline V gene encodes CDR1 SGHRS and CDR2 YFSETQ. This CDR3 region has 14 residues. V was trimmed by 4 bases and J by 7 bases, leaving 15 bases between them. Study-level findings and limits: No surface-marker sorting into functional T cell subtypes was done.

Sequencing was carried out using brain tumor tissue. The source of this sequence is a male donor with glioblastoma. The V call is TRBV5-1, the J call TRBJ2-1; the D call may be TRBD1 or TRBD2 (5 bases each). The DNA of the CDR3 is TGCGCCAGCAGCCTCGAGGGGCCGGGGAATGAGCAGTTCTTC. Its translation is CASSLEGPGNEQFF.